The present T cell receptor (beta chain) was sequenced within a study of blood T cell repertoires in COVID-19. At the level of the study: Italy, Spain and the United States were the sources of the convalescent and acute COVID-19 samples. T cells, B-cell-depleted T cells, or PBMCs supplied cDNA or gDNA.

From germline, CDR1 is MNHEY and CDR2 SVGAGI. V gave up 5 bases and J gave up 1 base; unmatched junction bases: 4. The CDR3 covers 14 residues. Here immunoSEQ multiplex PCR was the method, and the copy in TCRdb shows in-frame clones only, minus some. The sample yields about 380,000 clones, approximately 80% seen once. Sequenced: peripheral blood. The TCR comes from a human donor with acute or convalescent COVID-19. The donor label of this sample is uncertain. The chain carries TRBV6-5 and TRBJ1-2, with 7 bases matching TRBD1. In DNA form, the CDR3 reads TGTGCCAGCAGTATGGCAGGGGGTAACTATGGCTACACCTTC. Protein product: CASSMAGGNYGYTF.